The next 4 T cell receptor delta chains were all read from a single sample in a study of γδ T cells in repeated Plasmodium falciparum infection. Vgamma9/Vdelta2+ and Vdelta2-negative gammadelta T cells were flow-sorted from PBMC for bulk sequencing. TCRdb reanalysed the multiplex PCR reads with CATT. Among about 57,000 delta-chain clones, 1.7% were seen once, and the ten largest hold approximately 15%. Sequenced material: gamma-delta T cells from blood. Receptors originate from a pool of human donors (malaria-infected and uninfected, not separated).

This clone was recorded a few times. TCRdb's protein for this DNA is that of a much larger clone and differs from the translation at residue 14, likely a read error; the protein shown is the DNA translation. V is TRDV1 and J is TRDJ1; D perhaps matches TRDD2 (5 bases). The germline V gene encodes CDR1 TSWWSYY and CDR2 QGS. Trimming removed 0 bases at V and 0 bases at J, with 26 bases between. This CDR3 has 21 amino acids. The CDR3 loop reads CALGELKPCRLILRYTDKLIF. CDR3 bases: TGTGCTCTTGGGGAACTCAAACCTTGCCGATTGATCCTAAGGTACACCGATAAACTCATCTTT.

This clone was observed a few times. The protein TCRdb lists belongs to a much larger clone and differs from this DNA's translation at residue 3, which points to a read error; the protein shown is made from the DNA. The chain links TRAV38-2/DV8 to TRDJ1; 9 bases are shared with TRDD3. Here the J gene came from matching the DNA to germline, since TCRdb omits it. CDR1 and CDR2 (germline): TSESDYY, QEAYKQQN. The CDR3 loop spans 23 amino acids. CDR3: CACRSAFISWGMLAPPYTDKLIF. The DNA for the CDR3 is TGTGCTTGTAGGAGCGCGTTCATCTCCTGGGGGATGCTCGCCCCCCCTTACACCGATAAACTCATCTTT.

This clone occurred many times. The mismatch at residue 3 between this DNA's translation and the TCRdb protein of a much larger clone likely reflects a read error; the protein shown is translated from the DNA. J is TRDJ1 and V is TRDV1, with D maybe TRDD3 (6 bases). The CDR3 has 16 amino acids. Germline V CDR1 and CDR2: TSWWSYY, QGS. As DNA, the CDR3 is TGTGCTCCTGGGGAAACAAGGGCCGCGTACACCGATAAACTCATCTTT. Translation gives CAPGETRAAYTDKLIF.

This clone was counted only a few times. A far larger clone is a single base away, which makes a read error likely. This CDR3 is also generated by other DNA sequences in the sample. CDR3 DNA: TGTGCTCTTGGGGAAGGGTTTATTCAGTTCCCACCATTGGGGGATACGATCTTTCGGCTTCCACCGTACACCGATAAACTCATCTTT. It codes for CALGEGFIQFPPLGDTIFRLPPYTDKLIF. The chain combines TRDV1 with TRDJ1, with 11 bases matching TRDD3. CDR1 TSWWSYY and CDR2 QGS come from the germline V gene. The CDR3 consists of 29 residues. V lost 2 bases and J lost 0; bases outside the gene matches: 41.